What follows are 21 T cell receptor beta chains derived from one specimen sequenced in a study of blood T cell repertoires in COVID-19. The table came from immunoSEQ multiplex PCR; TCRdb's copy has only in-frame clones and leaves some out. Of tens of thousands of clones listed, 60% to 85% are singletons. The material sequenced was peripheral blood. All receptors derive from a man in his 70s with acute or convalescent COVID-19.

In DNA, the CDR3 is TGTGCCAGCAGCCATCCAGGGAACACTGAAGCTTTCTTT. It encodes CASSHPGNTEAFF. The chain employs TRBV11-2 and TRBJ1-1; D gene unclear. Germline V gene sequence: CDR1 SGHAT, CDR2 FQNNGV. CDR3 length equals 13 residues. Trimming removed 5 bases from V and 1 base from J, with 8 bases in between.

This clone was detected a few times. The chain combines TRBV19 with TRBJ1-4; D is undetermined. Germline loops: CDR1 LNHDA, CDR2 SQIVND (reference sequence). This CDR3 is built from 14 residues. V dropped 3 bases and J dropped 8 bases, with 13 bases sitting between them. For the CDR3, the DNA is TGTGCCAGTAGTATCGGGTTGGATGGGGAAAAACTGTTTTTT. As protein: CASSIGLDGEKLFF.

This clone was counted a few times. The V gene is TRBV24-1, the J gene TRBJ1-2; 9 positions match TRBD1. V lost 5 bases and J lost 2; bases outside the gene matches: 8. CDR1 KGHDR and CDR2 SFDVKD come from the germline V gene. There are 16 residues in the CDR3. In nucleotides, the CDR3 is TGTGCCACCAGTGGGTACATCGGACAGGGGAACTATGGCTACACCTTC. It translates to CATSGYIGQGNYGYTF.

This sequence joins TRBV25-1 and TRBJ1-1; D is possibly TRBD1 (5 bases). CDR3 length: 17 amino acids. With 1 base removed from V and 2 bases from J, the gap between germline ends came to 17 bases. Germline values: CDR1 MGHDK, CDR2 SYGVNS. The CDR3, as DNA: TGTGCCAGCAGTGAATTTAGGGGCCAGAGAGAAAACACTGAAGCTTTCTTT. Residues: CASSEFRGQRENTEAFF. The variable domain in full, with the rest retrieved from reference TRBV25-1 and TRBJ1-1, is EADIYQTPRYLVIGTGKKITLECSQTMGHDKMYWYQQDPGMELHLIHYSYGVNSTEKGDLSSESTVSRIRTEHFPLTLESARPSHTSQYLCASSEFRGQRENTEAFFGQGTRLTVV.

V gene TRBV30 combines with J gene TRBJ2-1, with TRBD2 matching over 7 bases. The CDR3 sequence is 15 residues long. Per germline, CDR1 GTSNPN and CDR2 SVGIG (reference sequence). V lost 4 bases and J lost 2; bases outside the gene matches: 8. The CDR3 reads CAWTPAGVPYNEQFF. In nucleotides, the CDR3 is TGTGCCTGGACTCCCGCGGGGGTTCCCTACAATGAGCAGTTCTTC.

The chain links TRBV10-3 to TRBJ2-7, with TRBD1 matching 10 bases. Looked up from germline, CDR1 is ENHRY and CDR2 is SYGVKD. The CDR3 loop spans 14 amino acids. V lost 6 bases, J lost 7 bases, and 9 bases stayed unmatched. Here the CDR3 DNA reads TGTGCCATCAGCGGGGACAGGGGATCGCGGGAGCAGTACTTC. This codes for CAISGDRGSREQYF.

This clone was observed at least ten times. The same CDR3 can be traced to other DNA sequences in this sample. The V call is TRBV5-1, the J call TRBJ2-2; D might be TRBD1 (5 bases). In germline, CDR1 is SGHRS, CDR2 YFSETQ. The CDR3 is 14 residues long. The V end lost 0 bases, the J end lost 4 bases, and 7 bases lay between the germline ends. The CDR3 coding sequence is TGCGCCAGCAGCTTGGGCCAGGGCACCGGGGAGCTGTTTTTT. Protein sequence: CASSLGQGTGELFF.

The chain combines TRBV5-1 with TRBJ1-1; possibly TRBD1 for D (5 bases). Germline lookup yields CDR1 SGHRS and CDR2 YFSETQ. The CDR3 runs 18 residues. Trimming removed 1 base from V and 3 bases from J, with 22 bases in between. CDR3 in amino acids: CASSLRSGTTLRDTEAFF. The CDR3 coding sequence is TGCGCCAGCAGCTTGCGCTCCGGGACTACACTTAGGGACACTGAAGCTTTCTTT.

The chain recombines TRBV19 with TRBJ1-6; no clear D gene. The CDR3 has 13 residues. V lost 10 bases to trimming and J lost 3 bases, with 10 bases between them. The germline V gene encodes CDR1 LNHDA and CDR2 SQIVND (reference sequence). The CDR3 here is CATARVYNSPLHF. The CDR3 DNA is TGTGCCACCGCTCGGGTCTATAATTCACCCCTCCACTTT.

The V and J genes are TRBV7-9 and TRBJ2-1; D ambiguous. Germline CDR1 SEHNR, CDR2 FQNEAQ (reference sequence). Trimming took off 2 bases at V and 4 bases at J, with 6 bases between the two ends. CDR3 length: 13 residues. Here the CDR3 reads CASSLTAYNEQFF. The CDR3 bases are TGTGCCAGCAGCTTAACAGCTTACAATGAGCAGTTCTTC.

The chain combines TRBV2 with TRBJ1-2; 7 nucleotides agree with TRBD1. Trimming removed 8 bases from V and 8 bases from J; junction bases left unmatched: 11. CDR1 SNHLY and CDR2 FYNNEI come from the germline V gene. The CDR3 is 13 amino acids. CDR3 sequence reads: CASGDRESGGYTF. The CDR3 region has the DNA TGTGCCAGCGGCGACAGGGAATCGGGCGGCTACACCTTC.

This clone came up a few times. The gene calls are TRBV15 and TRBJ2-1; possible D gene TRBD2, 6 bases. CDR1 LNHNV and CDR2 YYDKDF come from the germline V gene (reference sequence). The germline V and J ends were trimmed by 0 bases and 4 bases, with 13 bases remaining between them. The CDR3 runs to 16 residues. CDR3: CATSREGRQGYNEQFF. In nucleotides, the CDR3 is TGTGCCACCAGCAGAGAGGGGAGGCAGGGTTACAATGAGCAGTTCTTC. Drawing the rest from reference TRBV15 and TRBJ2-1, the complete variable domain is DAMVIQNPRYQVTQFGKPVTLSCSQTLNHNVMYWYQQKSSQAPKLLFHYYDKDFNNEADTPDNFQSRRPNTSFCFLDIRSPGLGDTAMYLCATSREGRQGYNEQFFGPGTRLTVL.

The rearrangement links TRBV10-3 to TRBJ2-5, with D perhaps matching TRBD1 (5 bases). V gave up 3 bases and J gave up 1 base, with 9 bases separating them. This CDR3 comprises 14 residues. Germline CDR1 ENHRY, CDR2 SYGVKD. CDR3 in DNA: TGTGCCATCAGTGACGGACACCTCCAAGAGACCCAGTACTTC. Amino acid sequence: CAISDGHLQETQYF.

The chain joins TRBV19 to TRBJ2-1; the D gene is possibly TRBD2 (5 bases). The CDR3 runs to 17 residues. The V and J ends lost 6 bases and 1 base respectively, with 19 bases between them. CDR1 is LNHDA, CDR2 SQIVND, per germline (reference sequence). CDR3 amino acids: CASSHEERRFSYNEQFF. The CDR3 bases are TGTGCCAGTAGCCATGAGGAGCGGAGATTTTCCTACAATGAGCAGTTCTTC. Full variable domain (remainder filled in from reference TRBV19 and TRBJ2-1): DGGITQSPKYLFRKEGQNVTLSCEQNLNHDAMYWYRQDPGQGLRLIYYSQIVNDFQKGDIAEGYSVSREKKESFPLTVTSAQKNPTAFYLCASSHEERRFSYNEQFFGPGTRLTVL.

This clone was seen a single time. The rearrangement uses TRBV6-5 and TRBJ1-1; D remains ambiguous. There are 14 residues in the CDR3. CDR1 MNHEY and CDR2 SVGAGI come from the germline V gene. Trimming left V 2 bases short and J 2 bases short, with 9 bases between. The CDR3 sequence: CASSYGVPNTEAFF. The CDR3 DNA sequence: TGTGCCAGCAGTTACGGAGTCCCCAACACTGAAGCTTTCTTT.

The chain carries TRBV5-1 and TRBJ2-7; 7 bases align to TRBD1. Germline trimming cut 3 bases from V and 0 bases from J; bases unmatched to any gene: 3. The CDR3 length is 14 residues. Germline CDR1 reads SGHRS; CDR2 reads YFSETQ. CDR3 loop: CASSYGDSSYEQYF. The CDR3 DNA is TGCGCCAGCAGCTACGGGGACAGCTCCTACGAGCAGTACTTC.

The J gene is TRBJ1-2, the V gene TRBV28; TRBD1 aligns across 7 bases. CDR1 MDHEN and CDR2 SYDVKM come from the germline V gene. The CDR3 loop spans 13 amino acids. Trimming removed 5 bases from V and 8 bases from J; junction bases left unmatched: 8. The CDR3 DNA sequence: TGTGCCAGCAGTCTTACAGGGGTATGGGGCTACACCTTC. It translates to CASSLTGVWGYTF.

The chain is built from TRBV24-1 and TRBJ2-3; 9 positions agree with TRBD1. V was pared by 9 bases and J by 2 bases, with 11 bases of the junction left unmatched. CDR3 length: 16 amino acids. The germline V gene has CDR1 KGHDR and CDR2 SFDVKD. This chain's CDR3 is CATGDRDGALTDTQYF. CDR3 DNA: TGTGCCACCGGGGACAGGGATGGGGCCCTCACAGATACGCAGTATTTT.

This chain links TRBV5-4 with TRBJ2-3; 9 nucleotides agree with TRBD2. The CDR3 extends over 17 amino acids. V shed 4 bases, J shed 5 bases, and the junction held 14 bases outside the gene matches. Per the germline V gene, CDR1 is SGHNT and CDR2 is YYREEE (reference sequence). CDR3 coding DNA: TGTGCCAGCAGCCCGTCGAAGGCGGGGGGGCGGGGAGATACGCAGTATTTT. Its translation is CASSPSKAGGRGDTQYF.

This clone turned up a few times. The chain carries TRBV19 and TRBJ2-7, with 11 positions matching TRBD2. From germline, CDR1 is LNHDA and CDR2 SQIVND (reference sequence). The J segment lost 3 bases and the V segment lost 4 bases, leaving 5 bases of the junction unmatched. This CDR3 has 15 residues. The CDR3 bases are TGTGCCAGTAGTAGGGGAGGGACTAGCGGCTACGAGCAGTACTTC. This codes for CASSRGGTSGYEQYF.

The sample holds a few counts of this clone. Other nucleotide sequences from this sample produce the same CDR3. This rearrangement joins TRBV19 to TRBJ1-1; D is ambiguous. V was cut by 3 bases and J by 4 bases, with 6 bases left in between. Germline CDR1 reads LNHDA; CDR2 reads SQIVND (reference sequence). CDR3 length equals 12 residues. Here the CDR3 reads CASSIGLTEAFF. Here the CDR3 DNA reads TGTGCCAGTAGTATTGGACTCACTGAAGCTTTCTTT.